The 2 T cell receptor beta chains below all came from one sample that was sequenced in a study of blood T cell dynamics during melanoma immunotherapy (dated by TCRdb to the early 2020s). Libraries were built with the immunoSEQ multiplex PCR assay. Held by TCRdb, this immuneACCESS table contains in-frame sequences only and omits some clones. Under half of the omission traces to an unresolved V gene where checked; the cause of the rest is unknown. The sample table contains 9,500 to 14,000 clones; only one count was recorded for approximately 87% of them. The ten largest clones take up 19% of the sample. The meaning of the sample's time point label: pre-treatment baseline. The sequencing here drew on blood, taken from a patient treated with checkpoint blockade. The receptors derive from a human donor with melanoma.

This chain links TRBV9 with TRBJ2-1, with 9 positions matching TRBD2. Germline V CDR1 and CDR2: SGDLS, YYNGEE. CDR3 length equals 17 residues. With V trimmed by 0 bases and J by 6 bases, 10 bases remained unmatched. CDR3 region: CASSVVSGGTPTNEQFF. The CDR3 nucleotides read TGTGCCAGCAGCGTAGTTAGCGGGGGAACTCCTACCAATGAGCAGTTCTTC. Variable domain in full (rest from reference TRBV9 and TRBJ2-1): DSGVTQTPKHLITATGQRVTLRCSPRSGDLSVYWYQQSLDQGLQFLIQYYNGEERAKGNILERFSAQQFPDLHSELNLSSLELGDSALYFCASSVVSGGTPTNEQFFGPGTRLTVL.

The chain has TRBV5-6 and TRBJ1-1; a weak D match, TRBD1 (5 bases). The CDR3 covers 14 residues. Trimming stripped 1 base from V and 3 bases from J, with 10 bases between. Per the germline V gene, CDR1 is SGHDT and CDR2 is YYEEEE. The CDR3 DNA is TGTGCCAGCAGCTTGCCGGACAAATACACTGAAGCTTTCTTT. The encoded protein is CASSLPDKYTEAFF.